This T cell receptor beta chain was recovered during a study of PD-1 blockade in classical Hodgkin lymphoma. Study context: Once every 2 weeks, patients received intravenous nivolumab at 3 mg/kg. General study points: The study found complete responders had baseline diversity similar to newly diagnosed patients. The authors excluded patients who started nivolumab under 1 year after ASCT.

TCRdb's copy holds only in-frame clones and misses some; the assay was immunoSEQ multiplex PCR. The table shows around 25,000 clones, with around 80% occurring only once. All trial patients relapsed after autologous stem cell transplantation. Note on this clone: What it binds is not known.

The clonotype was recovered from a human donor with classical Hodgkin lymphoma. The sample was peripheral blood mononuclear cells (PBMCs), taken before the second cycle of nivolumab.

CDR3 protein: CASSPPRGEQYF. In DNA form, the CDR3 reads TGTGCCAGCAGCCCCCCCCGCGGCGAGCAGTACTTC. The V call is TRBV13, the J call TRBJ2-7, with D unresolved. The CDR3 totals 12 residues. Per germline, CDR1 PRHDT and CDR2 FYEKMQ (reference sequence). The V gene lost 5 bases and the J gene lost 6 bases, with 11 bases spanning the gap.